The entry below gives a single TCR beta chain sequence along with its context. This clonotype was recorded at least ten times. Its antigen is unknown. No base quality values were provided; no much bigger clone lies one nucleotide off. There are 15 amino acids in the CDR3, from cysteine to phenylalanine inclusive. The DNA shown is the 45-base CDR3, in frame from base 1. The germline V gene provides CDR1 SNHLY and CDR2 FYNNEI. V lost 5 bases and J lost 5 bases, and the count of bases not matched to a germline gene is 5. This sample was taken from a study. TCRdb records Illumina MiSeq as the sequencer. The public reads were run again by TCRdb, first through fastp at Q25 and then through MiXCR, and only productive beta chains were kept. Rows with one shared CDR3 protein collapse into an entry with the most common genes and DNA. This sample comprises 4,100 or so distinct CDR3 sequences, about 10% of them detected only once. The top ten hold less than 15% of the sample.

The chain is made from TRBV2 and TRBJ2-1; 11 central nucleotides agree with TRBD2. The clonotype originates from a human donor with rheumatoid arthritis. The sequenced sample was CD4+ T cells from synovial fluid. The CDR3 reads CASSQPGLADNEQFF. The DNA is as follows: TGTGCCAGCAGTCAACCGGGACTAGCGGACAATGAGCAGTTCTTC. Outside the CDR3, residues come from the reference TRBV2 and TRBJ2-1 proteins, so the full variable domain is: EPEVTQTPSHQVTQMGQEVILRCVPISNHLYFYWYRQILGQKVEFLVSFYNNEISEKSEIFDDQFSVERPDGSNFTLKIRSTKLEDSAMYFCASSQPGLADNEQFFGPGTRLTVL.